Listed below are T cell receptor beta chains from one sample, sequenced in a study of CD8 T cells in Susac syndrome. One entry per CDR3 protein results from TCRdb running MiXCR on the immunoSEQ multiplex PCR reads. Of approximately 170,000 distinct CDR3 sequences listed, roughly 94% are singletons. Material: CD4+ T cells from PBMCs. These receptors were obtained from a human donor with multiple sclerosis. Each CDR3 is given with its conserved first and last residue. The D gene is left open where the match is weak. Size values are once, few and many counts, or a class for expanded clones, and some rows have none.

>TRBV5-6|-|TRBJ2-2|-
CASSRGGGDTGELFF
TGTGCCAGCAGTCGGGGAGGTGGTGACACCGGGGAGCTGTTTTTT
>TRBV5-1|-|TRBJ1-1|-
CASSLIANGGTEAFF
TGCGCCAGCAGCTTGATAGCCAACGGAGGCACTGAAGCTTTCTTT
>TRBV20-1|-|TRBJ1-4|-
CSAGASTNEKLFF
TGCAGTGCTGGAGCCTCAACTAATGAAAAACTGTTTTTT
>TRBV25-1|few|TRBJ2-3|-
CASSDGGTDTQYF
TGTGCCAGCAGTGATGGAGGCACAGATACGCAGTATTTT
>TRBV4-3|once|TRBJ2-7|TRBD1
CASSQDPWTGWIRQYF
TGCGCCAGCAGCCAAGATCCCTGGACAGGGTGGATAAGGCAGTACTTC
>TRBV5-1|-|TRBJ1-1|-
CASSPDGSNTEAFF
TGCGCCAGCAGCCCGGACGGATCGAACACTGAAGCTTTCTTT
>TRBV2|-|TRBJ2-1|-
CASNSHAFSYNEQFF
TGTGCCAGCAATTCTCATGCCTTCTCCTACAATGAGCAGTTCTTC
>TRBV10-3|once|TRBJ2-5|TRBD2
CASANRGVRETQYF
TGTGCCAGCGCCAATCGGGGGGTCCGAGAGACCCAGTACTTC
>TRBV10-3|-|TRBJ2-7|-
CAISERGYEQYF
TGTGCCATCAGTGAGAGAGGGTACGAGCAGTACTTC
>TRBV30|-|TRBJ2-4|-
CAWSSHIAKNIQYF
TGTGCCTGGAGTTCTCACATAGCCAAAAACATTCAGTACTTC
>TRBV4-1|-|TRBJ2-1|TRBD2
CASSRVQAGGVSYNEQFF
TGCGCCAGCAGCCGAGTGCAGGCGGGAGGGGTGTCCTACAATGAGCAGTTCTTC
>TRBV7-9|-|TRBJ2-2|-
CALDKQGSLRSGELFF
TGTGCCTTGGACAAACAGGGATCCTTACGTTCCGGGGAGCTGTTTTTT
>TRBV5-1|-|TRBJ2-5|-
CASSVGRVETQYF
TGCGCCAGCAGCGTTGGACGGGTTGAGACCCAGTACTTC
>TRBV6-2/TRBV6-3|-|TRBJ1-1|TRBD1
CASSFHRGANTEAFF
TGTGCCAGCAGTTTCCACAGGGGGGCTAACACTGAAGCTTTCTTT
>TRBV7-9|-|TRBJ2-5|TRBD1
CASSTQQGAETQYF
TGTGCCAGCAGCACTCAACAGGGGGCCGAGACCCAGTACTTC
>TRBV7-9|-|TRBJ1-4|-
CASSYTSRRGEKLFF
TGTGCCAGCAGCTACACCTCCAGACGGGGTGAAAAACTGTTTTTT
>TRBV5-4|-|TRBJ2-2|-
CASSLGLEDTGELFF
TGTGCCAGCAGCTTGGGACTAGAGGACACCGGGGAGCTGTTTTTT
>TRBV9|-|TRBJ2-7|-
CASSRGSYRTYEQYF
TGTGCCAGCAGCCGGGGGTCGTATCGGACCTACGAGCAGTACTTC
>TRBV12-3/TRBV12-4|-|TRBJ1-1|TRBD1
CASSPIQGPATEAFF
TGTGCCAGCAGTCCCATACAGGGGCCGGCCACTGAAGCTTTCTTT
>TRBV11-3|-|TRBJ2-3|TRBD2
CASSYPSGRSTDTQYF
TGTGCCAGCAGCTACCCTAGCGGGAGGAGCACAGATACGCAGTATTTT
>TRBV5-4|-|TRBJ2-5|TRBD2
CASATSRSGLAGETQYF
TGTGCCAGCGCCACCAGCAGATCGGGACTAGCTGGGGAGACCCAGTACTTC
>TRBV9|-|TRBJ2-2|-
CASSVVGVTGELFF
TGTGCCAGCAGCGTGGTAGGGGTCACCGGGGAGCTGTTTTTT
>TRBV18|-|TRBJ1-1|-
CASSPPGGRVNTEAFF
TGTGCCAGCTCACCCCCGGGGGGGCGAGTGAACACTGAAGCTTTCTTT
>TRBV7-9|-|TRBJ1-2|-
CASRFAWVDGYTF
TGTGCCAGCAGGTTCGCCTGGGTGGATGGCTACACCTTC
>TRBV15|-|TRBJ2-7|TRBD1
CATSQHRGYEQYF
TGTGCCACCAGCCAGCACAGGGGCTACGAGCAGTACTTC
>TRBV19|-|TRBJ1-2|-
CASRRDEGYTF
TGTGCCAGTAGGAGGGATGAGGGCTACACCTTC
>TRBV19|once|TRBJ2-7|-
CASSSTGSYEQYF
TGTGCCAGTAGTAGCACGGGCTCCTACGAGCAGTACTTC
>TRBV6-5|-|TRBJ2-3|-
CASSYQGTWRNTQYF
TGTGCCAGCAGTTACCAGGGGACATGGAGAAATACGCAGTATTTT
>TRBV20-1|-|TRBJ1-5|-
CSAGRVNQPQHF
TGCAGTGCTGGGAGGGTCAATCAGCCCCAGCATTTT
>TRBV19|-|TRBJ1-1|-
CASSPLSELNTEAFF
TGTGCCAGTAGCCCGCTATCCGAGTTGAACACTGAAGCTTTCTTT
>TRBV19|-|TRBJ1-5|-
CATPGRSSNQPQHF
TGTGCCACCCCGGGACGGAGTAGCAATCAGCCCCAGCATTTT
>TRBV2|-|TRBJ2-1|TRBD2
CASSGSGRYEQFF
TGTGCCAGCAGTGGGAGCGGGAGGTATGAGCAGTTCTTC
>TRBV30|-|TRBJ1-1|-
CACPKSGGQNTEAFF
TGTGCCTGCCCAAAATCCGGGGGGCAAAACACTGAAGCTTTCTTT
>TRBV20-1|-|TRBJ1-4|-
CSAGLLGLPNEKLFF
TGCAGTGCCGGGCTCTTGGGACTGCCGAATGAAAAACTGTTTTTT
>TRBV3-1|-|TRBJ2-5|-
CASSQDGAYQETQYF
TGTGCCAGCAGCCAAGATGGGGCGTACCAAGAGACCCAGTACTTC
>TRBV7-2|-|TRBJ2-1|TRBD2
CASSFSSGSGNNEQFF
TGTGCCAGCAGCTTTTCTAGCGGGAGCGGAAACAATGAGCAGTTCTTC
>TRBV24-1|-|TRBJ2-1|TRBD2
CATSDSAGVRNEQFF
TGTGCCACCAGTGACTCGGCGGGAGTACGGAATGAGCAGTTCTTC
>TRBV29-1|-|TRBJ2-2|TRBD2
CSVGGLAGGPRNTGELFF
TGCAGCGTTGGTGGACTAGCGGGAGGGCCGAGAAACACCGGGGAGCTGTTTTTT
>TRBV6-2/TRBV6-3|-|TRBJ2-4|-
CASSYSSGGNIQYF
TGTGCCAGCAGTTACTCGAGTGGGGGAAACATTCAGTACTTC
>TRBV6-8|-|TRBJ2-1|-
CASSYTPPYNEQFF
TGTGCCAGCAGTTATACGCCTCCCTACAATGAGCAGTTCTTC
>TRBV12-3/TRBV12-4|-|TRBJ1-3|-
CASSFQIGNTIYF
TGTGCCAGCAGTTTCCAGATTGGAAACACCATATATTTT
>TRBV6-6|-|TRBJ2-4|TRBD2
CASSYGGEARNIQYF
TGTGCCAGCAGTTACGGGGGGGAGGCACGTAACATTCAGTACTTC
>TRBV3-1|-|TRBJ2-1|-
CASSRRDHHNEQFF
TGTGCCAGCAGCCGCCGGGACCACCACAATGAGCAGTTCTTC
>TRBV20-1|-|TRBJ1-1|-
CSARFPYVNTEAFF
TGCAGTGCTAGATTTCCGTACGTGAACACTGAAGCTTTCTTT
>TRBV10-3|-|TRBJ1-2|TRBD1
CAISQGVGYTF
TGTGCCATCAGCCAGGGGGTTGGCTACACCTTC
>TRBV19|-|TRBJ2-1|-
CATRDLLFNEQFF
TGTGCCACCAGGGACCTTCTCTTCAATGAGCAGTTCTTC
>TRBV7-9|-|TRBJ2-7|-
CASSLGTKSYEQYF
TGTGCCAGCAGCTTAGGGACTAAGAGCTACGAGCAGTACTTC
>TRBV20-1|once|TRBJ2-2|TRBD2
CSARRSGNVGELFF
TGCAGTGCAAGACGAAGCGGGAATGTCGGGGAGCTGTTTTTT
>TRBV7-8|-|TRBJ1-5|-
CASSSRRGYQPQHF
TGTGCCAGCAGCTCAAGGCGGGGATACCAGCCCCAGCATTTT
>TRBV29-1|-|TRBJ1-6|TRBD1
CSVQDRGNSPLHF
TGCAGCGTCCAGGACAGGGGGAATTCACCCCTCCACTTT
>TRBV11-2|-|TRBJ2-3|-
CASSLYTPRDTQYF
TGTGCCAGCAGCTTATACACTCCGAGGGATACGCAGTATTTT
>TRBV6-6|-|TRBJ1-3|-
CASSRTLTASGNTIYF
TGTGCCAGCAGCAGAACATTAACAGCTTCTGGAAACACCATATATTTT
>TRBV5-1|-|TRBJ2-7|-
CASSSLYRGSYEQYF
TGCGCCAGCAGTTCACTCTACCGCGGATCCTACGAGCAGTACTTC
>TRBV12-3/TRBV12-4|-|TRBJ1-3|-
CASSLARGVSGNTIYF
TGTGCCAGCAGTTTAGCGCGGGGGGTGTCTGGAAACACCATATATTTT
>TRBV3-1|-|TRBJ1-5|-
CASSQRGRQPQHF
TGTGCCAGCAGCCAAAGGGGGAGACAGCCCCAGCATTTT